A selection of T cell receptor beta chains follows, all from one sample in a study of blood T cell repertoires in COVID-19. Here immunoSEQ multiplex PCR was the method, and the copy in TCRdb shows in-frame clones only, minus some. This sample has 120,000 to 150,000 clones, with 70% to 90% found just once. Material for sequencing was peripheral blood. All receptors derive from a man aged 50-59 years with acute or convalescent COVID-19. Each CDR3 is given with its conserved first and last residue. A D gene is named only where the DNA matches it firmly. Clone size appears in some rows only: once, few, many, or a class for an expanded clone.

>TRBV4-1|TRBD1|.|TRBJ2-1
TGCGCCAGCAGCCAAGTTGAGGGGGCGGATGAGCAGTTCTTC
CASSQVEGADEQFF
>TRBV2|.|.|TRBJ1-5
TGTGCCAGCAGCCCCGACGGGGGTCTCAATCAGCCCCAGCATTTT
CASSPDGGLNQPQHF
>TRBV7-7|TRBD1|.|TRBJ2-7
TGTGCTAGCAGACGACCCCGGGACAGGGATTACGAGCAGTACTTC
CASRRPRDRDYEQYF
>TRBV5-1|TRBD2|few|TRBJ2-5
TGCGCCAGTCAGCGGGAGATCCCTCGTGAGACCCAGTACTTC
CASQREIPRETQYF
>TRBV15|.|.|TRBJ2-7
TGTGCCACCAGCAGAGGCCGGGACACCAGGAGCTCCTACGAGCAGTACTTC
CATSRGRDTRSSYEQYF
>TRBV5-5|TRBD2|.|TRBJ2-3
TGTGCCAGCAGCTTCCAGGGAGGGGCAGATACGCAGTATTTT
CASSFQGGADTQYF
>TRBV4-2|.|.|TRBJ1-3
TGTGCCAGCAGCCAACTTACAGGGTCGGTTATCTCTGGAAACACCATATATTTT
CASSQLTGSVISGNTIYF
>TRBV27|.|.|TRBJ1-2
TGTGCCAGCCAATCACGACAGAACGACTATGGCTACACCTTC
CASQSRQNDYGYTF
>TRBV5-4|TRBD2|.|TRBJ2-3
TGTGCCAGCAGCTTGGTTCTAGCGGGGGGCACAGATACGCAGTATTTT
CASSLVLAGGTDTQYF
>TRBV7-9|TRBD1|.|TRBJ2-5
TGTGCCAGCAGCTCGCCCTTAGTCGGGACAGCTCGCGAGACCCAGTACTTC
CASSSPLVGTARETQYF
>TRBV7-6|TRBD1|.|TRBJ2-7
TGTGCCAGCAGCTTCGTACAGGGGCCAACCTACGAGCAGTACTTC
CASSFVQGPTYEQYF
>TRBV9|TRBD2|.|TRBJ2-1
TGTGCCAGCAGCTTGGGACTAGCTGTCTACAATGAGCAGTTCTTC
CASSLGLAVYNEQFF
>TRBV5-1|TRBD2|few|TRBJ2-2
TGCGCCACCTCTCCGGGACTAGCGGGCACCGGGGAGCTGTTTTTT
CATSPGLAGTGELFF
>TRBV30|TRBD2|.|TRBJ2-1
TGTGCCTGGAGTGTGGTAGCGGGTCACAATGAGCAGTTCTTC
CAWSVVAGHNEQFF
>TRBV11-2|.|.|TRBJ1-1
TGTGCCAGCAGCAGTGTACGGGGGAACACTGAAGCTTTCTTT
CASSSVRGNTEAFF
>TRBV4-1|.|.|TRBJ2-1
TGCGCCAGCAGCCAAGAGGTGATTACTTCCTACAATGAGCAGTTCTTC
CASSQEVITSYNEQFF
>TRBV11-2|.|.|TRBJ2-7
TGTGCCAGCTTGGGGGGTGCAGGTGACTCCTACGAGCAGTACTTC
CASLGGAGDSYEQYF
>TRBV28|.|.|TRBJ2-5
TGTGCCAGCAGTTTCCCAGGGGTTCAAGAGACCCAGTACTTC
CASSFPGVQETQYF
>TRBV30|.|.|TRBJ1-5
TGTGCCTGGGACCGGACAGATCGGCCCCTGAAGGTGGGTCAGCCCCAGCATTTT
CAWDRTDRPLKVGQPQHF
>TRBV12-3/TRBV12-4|.|few|TRBJ1-3
TGTGCCAGCAGCCAGGCTGGAAACACCATATATTTT
CASSQAGNTIYF
>TRBV6-6|.|.|TRBJ1-1
TGTGCCAGCAGTCCCTTGGGGGGGAACACTGAAGCTTTCTTT
CASSPLGGNTEAFF
>TRBV6-2/TRBV6-3|.|.|TRBJ2-7
TGTGCCAGCAGTTACACAGCGGGCCCCTCCTACGAGCAGTACTTC
CASSYTAGPSYEQYF
>TRBV5-1|.|.|TRBJ1-5
TGCGCCAGCAGCCTAAATCCAGGGGATCAGCCCCAGCATTTT
CASSLNPGDQPQHF
>TRBV6-4|TRBD2|.|TRBJ2-5
TGTGCCAGCAGTGCCAACGCGGGACTAGCGGGGAAAGAGACCCAGTACTTC
CASSANAGLAGKETQYF
>TRBV28|TRBD1|many|TRBJ1-5
TGTGCCAGTCGGACAGGTAATCAGCCCCAGCATTTT
CASRTGNQPQHF
>TRBV28|.|.|TRBJ2-7
TGTGCCGGCAGACCCACCCTAACAGGGCACGAGCAGTACTTC
CAGRPTLTGHEQYF